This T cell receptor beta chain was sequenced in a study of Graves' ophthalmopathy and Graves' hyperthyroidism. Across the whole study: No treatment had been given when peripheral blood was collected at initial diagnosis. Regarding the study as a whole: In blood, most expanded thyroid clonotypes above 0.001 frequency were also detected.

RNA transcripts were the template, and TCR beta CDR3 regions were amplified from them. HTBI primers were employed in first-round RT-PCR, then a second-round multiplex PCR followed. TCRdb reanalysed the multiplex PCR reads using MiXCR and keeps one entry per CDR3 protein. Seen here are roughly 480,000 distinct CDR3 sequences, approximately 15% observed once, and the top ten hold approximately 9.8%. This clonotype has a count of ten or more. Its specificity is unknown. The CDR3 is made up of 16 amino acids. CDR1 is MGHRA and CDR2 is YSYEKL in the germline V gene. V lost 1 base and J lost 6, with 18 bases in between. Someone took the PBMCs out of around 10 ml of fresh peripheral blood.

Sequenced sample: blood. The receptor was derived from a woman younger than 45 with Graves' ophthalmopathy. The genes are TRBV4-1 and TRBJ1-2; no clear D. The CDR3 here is CASSQVSTVVKHGYTF. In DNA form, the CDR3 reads TGCGCCAGCAGCCAAGTATCCACCGTCGTTAAGCATGGCTACACCTTC.